These 8 T cell receptor beta chains share one sample of origin, sequenced in a study of shared T cell receptors in the human thymus. The repertoire was sequenced with immunoSEQ multiplex PCR; TCRdb's copy has only in-frame clones and lacks some. The sample includes about 610,000 clones, roughly 90% of them seen just once. A further study also used this sample, focusing on human thymus T cells.

What was sequenced was thymocytes. The receptors shown here come from a boy under two years old with a congenital heart defect.

V is TRBV6-1 and J is TRBJ1-2, with 7 nucleotides matching TRBD1. Germline V gene sequence: CDR1 MNHNS, CDR2 SASEGT. After removal of 4 bases from V and 1 base from J, the junction contained 15 bases not matched to a gene. CDR3 length: 18 amino acids. The CDR3 DNA follows: TGTGCCAGCAGTGCCCTCCTTAGTGACAGGGCTATTAACTATGGCTACACCTTC. Protein product: CASSALLSDRAINYGYTF.

The rearrangement joins TRBV5-4 to TRBJ1-1; D unresolved. From germline, CDR1 is SGHNT and CDR2 YYREEE (reference sequence). With 0 bases removed from V and 2 bases from J, the gap between germline ends came to 8 bases. This CDR3 region has 14 residues. CDR3 nucleotides: TGTGCCAGCAGCTTGGACAGATTCAACACTGAAGCTTTCTTT. Protein sequence: CASSLDRFNTEAFF.

This clone was seen only a few times. J is TRBJ2-3 and V is TRBV27; 7 positions match TRBD1. The germline V gene has CDR1 MNHEY and CDR2 SMNVEV (reference sequence). Germline trimming cut 1 base from V and 0 bases from J; bases unmatched to any gene: 4. The length of the CDR3 is 16 residues. The CDR3 region is CASSLFQGVSTDTQYF. Written as DNA, the CDR3 is TGTGCCAGCAGTTTATTCCAGGGGGTCAGCACAGATACGCAGTATTTT.

This chain connects TRBV19 to TRBJ2-5; 9 positions match TRBD2. V lost 5 bases and J lost 4; bases outside the gene matches: 8. This CDR3 region has 15 residues. Germline assignment: CDR1 LNHDA and CDR2 SQIVND (reference sequence). CDR3 nucleotide sequence: TGTGCCAGTAGTGCGGGAGGGATGGGACGAGAGACCCAGTACTTC. Encoded protein: CASSAGGMGRETQYF.

This chain joins TRBV5-1 and TRBJ1-1, with TRBD1 matching 7 bases. This CDR3 is 17 amino acids long. With V trimmed by 4 bases and J by 4 bases, 16 bases remained unmatched. Germline loops: CDR1 SGHRS, CDR2 YFSETQ. The CDR3 spells CASSPQGDVYVGTEAFF. In DNA, the CDR3 is TGCGCCAGCAGCCCCCAGGGGGATGTGTATGTTGGCACTGAAGCTTTCTTT.

In nucleotides, the CDR3 is TGTGCCAGCAGACTCCGGGACAGGGGGCTCACTGAAGCTTTCTTT. This encodes CASRLRDRGLTEAFF. The chain employs TRBV6-1 and TRBJ1-1; TRBD1 matches at 12 bases. The germline V gene has CDR1 MNHNS and CDR2 SASEGT. This CDR3 is 15 amino acids long. Germline trimming cut 6 bases from V and 4 bases from J; bases unmatched to any gene: 6.

The genes are TRBV6-1 and TRBJ1-2, with 7 positions matching TRBD1. The J segment lost 8 bases and the V segment lost 9 bases, leaving 15 bases of the junction unmatched. The V gene's germline CDR1 is MNHNS and CDR2 SASEGT. The CDR3 totals 14 residues. For the CDR3, the DNA is TGTGCCAGTTGTCGACAGGGATGGGCCGGGGGCTACACCTTC. Translating gives CASCRQGWAGGYTF.

The chain couples TRBV27 to TRBJ2-1, with 13 bases fitting TRBD2. Trimming at V came to 11 bases and at J to 9 bases, leaving 13 bases not matched to a gene. Germline CDR1 is MNHEY and CDR2 is SMNVEV (reference sequence). This CDR3 is 15 amino acids long. The CDR3 bases are TGTGCCCCCCGCCGAGGACTAGCGGGAGTCCCTGAGCAGTTCTTC. Its protein is CAPRRGLAGVPEQFF.